This T cell receptor (beta chain) was observed in a study of blood T cell repertoires in COVID-19. Turning to the study itself: PBMCs, B-cell-depleted T cells, or T cells were the source of the cDNA or gDNA that made up the material.

This CDR3 is built from 15 residues. Looked up from germline, CDR1 is SGDLS and CDR2 is YYNGEE. V lost 0 bases, J lost 4 bases, and 7 bases stayed unmatched. TCRdb's copy holds only in-frame clones and misses some; the assay was immunoSEQ multiplex PCR. The table shows about 260,000 clones, with approximately 92% occurring only once. Enrollment of patients from Seattle took place during active infection, with longitudinal follow-up. The chain is built from TRBV9 and TRBJ2-7; 7 bases agree with TRBD2. The material sequenced was peripheral blood. The TCR originated in a person aged 18 to 35 with COVID-19, enrolled during active disease. DNA for the CDR3: TGTGCCAGCAGCGTAGACTCGGGAGGCAGTTACGAGCAGTACTTC. It encodes CASSVDSGGSYEQYF.